The clone carrying this T cell receptor beta chain has at least ten counts. Antigen unknown. The source of the sample is a study of response to subunit inactivated influenza vaccine. General study findings and limits: Few new T cells, the authors suggested, are recruited by each seasonal influenza vaccination.

TCRdb independently ran MiXCR on the RT-PCR reads; one entry per CDR3 protein. The data contain approximately 570,000 distinct CDR3 sequences, 7.5% to 8.5% of them singletons. The CDR3 is 12 amino acids. V lost 4 bases, J lost 6 bases, and 9 bases lay in between. In germline, CDR1 is DFQATT, CDR2 SNEGSKA (reference sequence). V gene TRBV20-1 combines with J gene TRBJ2-2, with a weak D call TRBD2 (5 bases). The sample in question was PBMCs from blood, obtained around 25 months after vaccination. The TCR sequence derives from a man aged 50 to 69 who received an inactivated influenza vaccine. The CDR3 bases are TGCAGTGCTATTCGGGGTGCCGGGGAGCTGTTTTTT. Amino acids: CSAIRGAGELFF.